This T cell receptor beta chain is drawn from a study of regulatory T cells in long-lasting Graves disease. V lost 7 bases to trimming and J lost 4 bases, with 10 bases between them. Germline-derived CDR1 and CDR2 are SQVTM and ANQGSEA. The CDR3 covers 11 residues. Study-level points and caveats: Persistent disease showed a preference for TRBV28, TRBJ1-2 and TRBJ2-5.

Combining iRepertoire HTBI primers with Arm-PCR of CDR3 regions, the authors built TCR beta libraries. TCRdb reanalysed the multiplex PCR reads using MiXCR and keeps one entry per CDR3 protein. This table holds 310,000 or so distinct CDR3 sequences, roughly a fifth found once. This clonotype was counted many times. The antigen is unknown. Time point specified: persistent/refractory GD, antithyroid drugs over 5 years with positive TRAb. PBMC RNA was the source of the TCR library. An endocrinology department in Xi'an, China, supplied the patients. This clonotype originated in a female donor with Graves disease. The sample here was peripheral blood mononuclear cells (PBMCs), taken when the disease was refractory, from a patient treated with antithyroid drugs. The V gene is TRBV29-1, the J gene TRBJ1-2; a possible D gene is TRBD1 (6 bases). CDR3 DNA sequence: TGCAGCGCCCAGACAGGCTATGGCTACACCTTC. Translation: CSAQTGYGYTF.